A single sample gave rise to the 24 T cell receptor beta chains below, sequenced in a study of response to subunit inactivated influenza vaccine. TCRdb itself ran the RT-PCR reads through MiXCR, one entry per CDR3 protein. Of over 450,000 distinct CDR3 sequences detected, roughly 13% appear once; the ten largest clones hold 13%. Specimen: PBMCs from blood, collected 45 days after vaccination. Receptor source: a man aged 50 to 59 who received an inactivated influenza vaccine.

The CDR3 nucleotides are TGCAGTGCCAATCCGGGACATTGGAACACTGAAGCTTTCTTT. This encodes CSANPGHWNTEAFF. The V gene is TRBV20-1, the J gene TRBJ1-1; possibly TRBD1 for D (6 bases). Germline CDR1 is DFQATT and CDR2 is SNEGSKA (reference sequence). Deletions cut 6 bases from V and 1 base from J, with 15 bases between. The CDR3 consists of 14 residues.

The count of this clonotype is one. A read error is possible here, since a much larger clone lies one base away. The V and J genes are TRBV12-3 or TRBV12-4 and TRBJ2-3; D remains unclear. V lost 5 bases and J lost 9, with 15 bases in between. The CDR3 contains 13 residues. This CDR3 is CASSQQPLGTQYF. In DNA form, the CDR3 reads TGTGCCAGCAGTCAGCAACCGTTAGGCACGCAGTATTTT.

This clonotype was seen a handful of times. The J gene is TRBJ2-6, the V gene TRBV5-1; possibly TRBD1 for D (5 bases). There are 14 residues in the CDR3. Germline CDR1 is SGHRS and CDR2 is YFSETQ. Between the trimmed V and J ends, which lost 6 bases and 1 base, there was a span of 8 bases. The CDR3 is CASKDISGANVLTF. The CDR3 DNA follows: TGCGCCAGCAAGGACATTTCTGGGGCCAACGTCCTGACTTTC.

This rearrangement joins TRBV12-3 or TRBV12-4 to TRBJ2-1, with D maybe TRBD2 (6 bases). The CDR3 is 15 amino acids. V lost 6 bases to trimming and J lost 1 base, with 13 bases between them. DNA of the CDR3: TGTGCCAGCAGGTCCGGGACTTTATCCTACAATGAGCAGTTCTTC. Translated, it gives CASRSGTLSYNEQFF.

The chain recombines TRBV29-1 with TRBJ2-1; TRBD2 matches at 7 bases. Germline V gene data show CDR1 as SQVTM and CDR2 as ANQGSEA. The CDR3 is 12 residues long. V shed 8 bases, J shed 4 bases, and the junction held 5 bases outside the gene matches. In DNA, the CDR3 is TGCAGCTCTTCCGGGGGGTACAATGAGCAGTTCTTC. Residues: CSSSGGYNEQFF.

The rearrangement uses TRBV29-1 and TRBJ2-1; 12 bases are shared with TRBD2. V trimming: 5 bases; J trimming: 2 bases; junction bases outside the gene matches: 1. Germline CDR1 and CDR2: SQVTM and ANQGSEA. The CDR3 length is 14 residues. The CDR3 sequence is CSVSSGGAYNEQFF. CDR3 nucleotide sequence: TGCAGCGTTTCTAGCGGGGGGGCCTACAATGAGCAGTTCTTC.

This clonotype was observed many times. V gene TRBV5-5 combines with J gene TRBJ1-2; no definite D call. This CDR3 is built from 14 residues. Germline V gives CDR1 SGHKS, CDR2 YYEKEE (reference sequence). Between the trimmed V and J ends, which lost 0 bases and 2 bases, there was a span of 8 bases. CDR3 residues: CASSLESGNYGYTF. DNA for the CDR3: TGTGCCAGCAGCTTGGAGTCGGGGAACTATGGCTACACCTTC.

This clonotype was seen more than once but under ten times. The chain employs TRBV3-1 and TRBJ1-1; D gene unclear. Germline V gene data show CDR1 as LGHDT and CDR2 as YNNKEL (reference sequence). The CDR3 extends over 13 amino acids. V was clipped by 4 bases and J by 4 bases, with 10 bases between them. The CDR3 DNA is TGTGCCAGCAGCCGAAGCGAGGTCACTGAAGCTTTCTTT. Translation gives CASSRSEVTEAFF.

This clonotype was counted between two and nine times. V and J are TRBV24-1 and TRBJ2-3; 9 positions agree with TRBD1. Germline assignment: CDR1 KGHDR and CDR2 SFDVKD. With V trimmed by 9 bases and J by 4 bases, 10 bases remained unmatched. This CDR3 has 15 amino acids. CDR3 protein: CATGSGQGLPDTQYF. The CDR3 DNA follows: TGTGCCACCGGGTCGGGACAGGGCCTCCCAGATACGCAGTATTTT.

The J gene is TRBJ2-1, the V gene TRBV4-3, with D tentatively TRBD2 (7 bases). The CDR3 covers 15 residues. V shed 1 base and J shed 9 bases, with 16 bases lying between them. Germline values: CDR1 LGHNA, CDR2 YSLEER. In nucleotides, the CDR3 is TGCGCCAGCAGCCAAGGATTAGGGGGGGTACGTGAGCAGTTCTTC. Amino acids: CASSQGLGGVREQFF.

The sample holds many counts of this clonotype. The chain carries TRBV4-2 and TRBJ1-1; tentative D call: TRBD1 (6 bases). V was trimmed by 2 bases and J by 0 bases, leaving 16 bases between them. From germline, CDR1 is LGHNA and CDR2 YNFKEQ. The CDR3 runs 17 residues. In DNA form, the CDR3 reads TGTGCCAGCAGCCAATGGAAGGAGACAGGAGTGAACACTGAAGCTTTCTTT. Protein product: CASSQWKETGVNTEAFF.

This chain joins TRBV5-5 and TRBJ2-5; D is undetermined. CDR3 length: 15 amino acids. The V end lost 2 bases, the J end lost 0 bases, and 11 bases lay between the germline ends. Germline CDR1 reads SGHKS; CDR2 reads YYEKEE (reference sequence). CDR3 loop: CASSFNPDHQETQYF. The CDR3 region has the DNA TGTGCCAGCAGCTTCAACCCAGACCACCAAGAGACCCAGTACTTC.

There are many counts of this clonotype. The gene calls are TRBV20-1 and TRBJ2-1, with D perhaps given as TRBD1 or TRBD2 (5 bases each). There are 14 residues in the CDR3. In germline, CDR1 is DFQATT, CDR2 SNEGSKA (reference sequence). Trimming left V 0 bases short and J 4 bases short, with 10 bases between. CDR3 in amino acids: CSAREGTEYNEQFF. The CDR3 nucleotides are TGCAGTGCTAGAGAGGGGACGGAATACAATGAGCAGTTCTTC.

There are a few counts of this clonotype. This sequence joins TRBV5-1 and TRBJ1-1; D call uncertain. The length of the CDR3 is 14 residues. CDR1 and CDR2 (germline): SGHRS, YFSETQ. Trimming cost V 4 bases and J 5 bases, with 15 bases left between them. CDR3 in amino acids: CASSPWAPGTEAFF. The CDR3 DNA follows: TGCGCCAGCAGCCCATGGGCCCCGGGAACTGAAGCTTTCTTT.

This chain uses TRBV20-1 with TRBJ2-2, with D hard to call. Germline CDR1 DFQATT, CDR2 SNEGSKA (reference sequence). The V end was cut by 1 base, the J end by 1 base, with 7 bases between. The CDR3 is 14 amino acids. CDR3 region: CSARGGGNTGELFF. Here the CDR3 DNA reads TGCAGTGCTAGAGGTGGTGGGAACACCGGGGAGCTGTTTTTT.

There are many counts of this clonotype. In DNA, the CDR3 is TGCGCCAGCAGCTCCGCTAGCGGGGGCCCAACGGGGACCCAGTACTTC. Translating gives CASSSASGGPTGTQYF. The chain links TRBV5-1 to TRBJ2-5; TRBD2 aligns across 10 bases. Germline values: CDR1 SGHRS, CDR2 YFSETQ. V was clipped by 3 bases and J by 7 bases; unmatched bases: 12. The CDR3 extends over 16 amino acids.

Here the CDR3 DNA reads TGTGCCTGGAGTCGGGACATAAATCAGCCCCAGCATTTT. It encodes CAWSRDINQPQHF. This rearrangement joins TRBV30 to TRBJ1-5; a possible D gene is TRBD1 (6 bases). Trimming took 2 bases from V and 4 from J, leaving 9 bases between them. There are 13 residues in the CDR3. CDR1 is GTSNPN and CDR2 is SVGIG in the germline V gene (reference sequence).

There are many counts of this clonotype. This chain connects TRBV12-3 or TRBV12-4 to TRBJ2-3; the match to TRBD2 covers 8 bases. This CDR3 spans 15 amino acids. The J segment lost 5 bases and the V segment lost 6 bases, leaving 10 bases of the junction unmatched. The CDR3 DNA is TGTGCCAGCAGCCCCGGACTAGCAAACGGAGATACGCAGTATTTT. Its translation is CASSPGLANGDTQYF.

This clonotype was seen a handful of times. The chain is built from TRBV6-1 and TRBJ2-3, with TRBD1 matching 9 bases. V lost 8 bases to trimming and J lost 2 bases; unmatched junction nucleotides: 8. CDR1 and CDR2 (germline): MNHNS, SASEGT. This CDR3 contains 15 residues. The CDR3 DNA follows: TGTGCCAGCTCGTGGACAGGGGTTTACACAGATACGCAGTATTTT. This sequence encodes CASSWTGVYTDTQYF.

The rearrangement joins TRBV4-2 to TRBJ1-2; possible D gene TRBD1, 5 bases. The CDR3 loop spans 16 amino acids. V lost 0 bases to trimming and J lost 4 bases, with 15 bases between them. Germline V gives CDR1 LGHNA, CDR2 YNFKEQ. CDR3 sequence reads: CASSQDSGGTLYGYTF. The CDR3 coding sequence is TGTGCCAGCAGCCAAGATAGTGGGGGGACGCTCTATGGCTACACCTTC.

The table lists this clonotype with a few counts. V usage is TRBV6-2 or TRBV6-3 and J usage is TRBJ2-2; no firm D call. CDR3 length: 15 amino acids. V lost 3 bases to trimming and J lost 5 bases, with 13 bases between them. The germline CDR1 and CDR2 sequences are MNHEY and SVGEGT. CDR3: CASSYWPAETGELFF. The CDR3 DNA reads TGTGCCAGCAGTTATTGGCCGGCGGAGACCGGGGAGCTGTTTTTT.

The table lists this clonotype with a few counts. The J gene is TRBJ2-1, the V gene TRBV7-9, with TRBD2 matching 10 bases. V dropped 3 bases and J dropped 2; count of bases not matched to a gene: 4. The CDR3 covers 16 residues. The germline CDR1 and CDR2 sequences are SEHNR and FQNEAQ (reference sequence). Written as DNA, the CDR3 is TGTGCCAGCAGCTTCCTAGCGGGGGTCCCCTACAATGAGCAGTTCTTC. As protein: CASSFLAGVPYNEQFF.

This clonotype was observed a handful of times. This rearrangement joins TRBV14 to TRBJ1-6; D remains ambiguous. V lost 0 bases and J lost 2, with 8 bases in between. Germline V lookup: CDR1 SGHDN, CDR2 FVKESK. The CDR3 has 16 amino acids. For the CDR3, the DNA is TGTGCCAGCAGCCAAGATCTAAGCCCCTATAATTCACCCCTCCACTTT. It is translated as CASSQDLSPYNSPLHF.

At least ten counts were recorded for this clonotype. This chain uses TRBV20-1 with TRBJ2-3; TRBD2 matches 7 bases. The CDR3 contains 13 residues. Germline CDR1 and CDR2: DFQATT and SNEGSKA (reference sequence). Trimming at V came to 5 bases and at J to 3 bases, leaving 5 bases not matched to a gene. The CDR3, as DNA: TGCAGTGCTCTCCTAGCGGAGACAGATACGCAGTATTTT. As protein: CSALLAETDTQYF.